A selection of T cell receptor beta chains follows, all from one sample in a study of memory CD4+ T cells and cytomegalovirus serostatus. TCRdb's table, derived via immunoSEQ multiplex PCR, lists solely in-frame clones and lacks some. This table holds 80,000 or so clones, 60% to 80% found once. The sequenced sample was memory CD4+ T cells from blood. Receptor source: an adult in good health and CMV-seropositive. Both conserved end residues are part of each CDR3. D genes are given only for firm matches. Only some rows state a clone size, as once, few, many or a class for expanded clones.

CASSQSRRKGEKLFF TGCGCCAGCAGTCAATCCAGGAGGAAGGGTGAAAAACTGTTTTTT TRBV23-1 NA TRBJ1-4 NA
CASSFSGGAYYEQFF TGTGCCAGCAGTTTTAGCGGGGGGGCCTATTATGAGCAGTTCTTC TRBV7-2 NA TRBJ2-1 TRBD2
CASMWGLRNTEAFF TGCGCCAGCATGTGGGGGCTGAGAAACACTGAAGCTTTCTTT TRBV5-1 few TRBJ1-1 NA
CASRRGQGYGYTF TGTGCCAGCAGACGGGGACAGGGTTATGGCTACACCTTC TRBV5-4 NA TRBJ1-2 TRBD1
CASIGAGGAEAFF TGTGCCAGCATCGGGGCGGGAGGGGCTGAAGCTTTCTTT TRBV25-1 NA TRBJ1-1 NA
CASSIGDRGRYGYTF TGTGCCAGTAGTATTGGGGACAGGGGCCGATATGGCTACACCTTC TRBV19 NA TRBJ1-2 TRBD1
CASYPVGTKETQYF TGTGCCAGCTACCCGGTGGGAACCAAAGAGACCCAGTACTTC TRBV27 once TRBJ2-5 NA
CASSSRTSAIYNEQFF TGTGCCAGCAGCTCTCGGACTAGCGCCATATACAATGAGCAGTTCTTC TRBV7-2 NA TRBJ2-1 TRBD2
CASSKLDSWNQPQHF TGTGCCAGCAGCAAATTGGACAGTTGGAATCAGCCCCAGCATTTT TRBV28 NA TRBJ1-5 NA
CASSLVAGSTDTQYF TGCGCCAGCAGCTTGGTAGCGGGCTCAACAGATACGCAGTATTTT TRBV5-1 NA TRBJ2-3 TRBD2
CASTFGGAYGYTF TGTGCCAGCACCTTTGGGGGAGCCTATGGCTACACCTTC TRBV21-1 few TRBJ1-2 NA
CSVAGTGYGYTF TGCAGCGTTGCCGGGACAGGGTATGGCTACACCTTC TRBV29-1 NA TRBJ1-2 TRBD1
CSVAGTGSYEQYF TGCAGCGTTGCCGGGACGGGCTCCTACGAGCAGTACTTC TRBV29-1 NA TRBJ2-7 NA
CSVAGGTGANVLTF TGCAGCGTTGCTGGGGGTACTGGGGCCAACGTCCTGACTTTC TRBV29-1 once TRBJ2-6 NA
CASRSDSGSGNTIYF TGTGCCAGTAGATCGGACAGCGGCTCTGGAAACACCATATATTTT TRBV19 NA TRBJ1-3 NA
CASRQTGLNTEAFF TGTGCCAGTAGACAGACAGGGTTGAACACTGAAGCTTTCTTT TRBV19 many TRBJ1-1 TRBD1
CASTADRSGNQPQHF TGTGCCAGCACCGCGGACAGGTCGGGCAATCAGCCCCAGCATTTT TRBV7-9 once TRBJ1-5 TRBD1
CASSWTSNSYEQYF TGTGCCAGCAGCTGGACTAGTAACTCCTACGAGCAGTACTTC TRBV7-6 NA TRBJ2-7 TRBD2
CASSDGTSSWETQYF TGTGCCAGCAGCGACGGGACTAGTTCTTGGGAGACCCAGTACTTC TRBV28 NA TRBJ2-5 TRBD2
CASSLLNVLTEAFF TGTGCCAGCAGCTTGTTAAACGTACTCACTGAAGCTTTCTTT TRBV5-4 NA TRBJ1-1 NA
CASNMRDGYEKLFF TGTGCCAGTAATATGAGGGACGGATATGAAAAACTGTTTTTT TRBV19 NA TRBJ1-4 NA
CASSYQGDYNEQFF TGTGCCAGCAGTTACCAGGGGGACTACAATGAGCAGTTCTTC TRBV6-5 NA TRBJ2-1 TRBD1